Shown below are 13 T cell receptor beta chains from a single sample sequenced in a study of shared clonotypes between healthy human individuals. Sequencing used immunoSEQ multiplex PCR; TCRdb keeps in-frame clones, though not all of them. Counted here are hundreds of thousands of clones, over 65% occurring once; the ten biggest clones make up about 9.3%. Sequencing input: memory CD4+ T cells sorted from blood. Subset meaning: CD45RA-negative fraction. Every receptor here comes from a man aged 25 to 45 in good health.

The genes are TRBV2 and TRBJ2-3; D tentatively reads TRBD1 or TRBD2 (5 bases each). Between the trimmed V and J ends, which lost 4 bases and 3 bases, there was a span of 17 bases. Germline V CDR1 and CDR2: SNHLY, FYNNEI. The CDR3 is made up of 16 amino acids. Here the CDR3 reads CASSALGAGKTDTQYF. The CDR3 DNA reads as TGTGCCAGCAGTGCGCTCGGGGCAGGGAAAACAGATACGCAGTATTTT.

The CDR3 DNA reads TGTGCCAGCAGCCAGGGATTGGGTATAAACATTCAGTACTTC. It codes for CASSQGLGINIQYF. J is TRBJ2-4 and V is TRBV7-2; tentatively, D is TRBD1 (5 bases). This CDR3 spans 14 amino acids. CDR1 and CDR2 (germline): SGHTA, FQGNSA. The V and J ends lost 5 bases and 6 bases respectively, with 14 bases between them.

The chain links TRBV28 to TRBJ1-1, with 9 bases lining up with TRBD1. Losses at the gene ends were 8 bases for V and 2 bases for J; bases not matched to a gene: 9. CDR3 length: 15 residues. Germline lookup yields CDR1 MDHEN and CDR2 SYDVKM. CDR3 nucleotides: TGTGCCAGCGGGCAACAGGGGGCTCAAAACACTGAAGCTTTCTTT. Translated, it gives CASGQQGAQNTEAFF.

V gene TRBV10-3 combines with J gene TRBJ2-1; D tentatively fits TRBD1 or TRBD2 (6 bases each). This CDR3 has 19 amino acids. V lost 5 bases and J 6 bases, leaving 29 bases between the germline ends. Germline CDR1 is ENHRY and CDR2 is SYGVKD. DNA of the CDR3: TGTGCCATCAGTTGGAGTGGGGCGGTTGGACTCCCGGGGGCCAATGAGCAGTTCTTC. Its protein is CAISWSGAVGLPGANEQFF.

The chain uses TRBV29-1 and TRBJ2-5; TRBD1 is a possible D gene (7 bases). The germline CDR1 and CDR2 sequences are SQVTM and ANQGSEA. The CDR3 extends over 14 amino acids. Trimming took off 6 bases at V and 4 bases at J, with 18 bases between the two ends. CDR3 nucleotide sequence: TGCAGCGTCAGGGGGGAGGCAATCCGAGAGACCCAGTACTTC. Protein product: CSVRGEAIRETQYF.

This clone appeared a few times. J is TRBJ2-1 and V is TRBV28, with D perhaps matching TRBD2 (6 bases). With 5 bases removed from V and 2 bases from J, the gap between germline ends came to 13 bases. CDR3 length: 15 amino acids. CDR1 is MDHEN, CDR2 SYDVKM, per germline. In nucleotides, the CDR3 is TGTGCCAGCAGTCCCGGTGGCGGGACCTACAATGAGCAGTTCTTC. Its translation is CASSPGGGTYNEQFF.

The chain links TRBV18 to TRBJ1-1; D uncertain. CDR3 length: 16 amino acids. Deletions cut 3 bases from V and 0 bases from J, with 14 bases between. Germline V gene sequence: CDR1 KGHSH, CDR2 LQKENI. CDR3: CASSPEAGLMNTEAFF. Written as DNA, the CDR3 is TGTGCCAGCTCACCCGAGGCCGGACTCATGAACACTGAAGCTTTCTTT.

This clone was seen a handful of times. The V and J genes are TRBV10-3 and TRBJ1-5; tentatively, D is TRBD1 (5 bases). Germline CDR1 and CDR2: ENHRY and SYGVKD. The CDR3 totals 15 residues. V lost 2 bases and J lost 7, with 15 bases in between. The CDR3, as DNA: TGTGCCATCAGTGAGGAGGGGACGGCAGGGCAGCCCCAGCATTTT. Encoded protein: CAISEEGTAGQPQHF.

The chain combines TRBV30 with TRBJ2-7, with no clear D. Germline-derived CDR1 and CDR2 are GTSNPN and SVGIG (reference sequence). The CDR3 loop spans 16 amino acids. Trimming left V 0 bases short and J 4 bases short, with 19 bases between. CDR3 DNA sequence: TGTGCCTGGAGTGTACTCGGTCAGCTTGGGTTTTACGAGCAGTACTTC. Amino acid sequence: CAWSVLGQLGFYEQYF.

The chain is built from TRBV5-5 and TRBJ1-3; D is possibly TRBD1 (5 bases). Trimming left V 4 bases short and J 11 bases short, with 19 bases between. The CDR3 loop spans 14 amino acids. The germline V gene encodes CDR1 SGHKS and CDR2 YYEKEE (reference sequence). Written as DNA, the CDR3 is TGTGCCAGCAGCCAAGGGACCGCGCGCACCGCCATATATTTT. It codes for CASSQGTARTAIYF.

In this sample, this clone turned up once. The CDR3 region is CASSLTTTQYF. CDR3 DNA sequence: TGTGCCAGCAGTTTAACTACTACCCAGTACTTC. This chain uses TRBV6-6 with TRBJ2-5; D is uncertain. Germline V gene lookup returns CDR1 MNHNY and CDR2 SVGAGI (reference sequence). The V gene lost 4 bases and the J gene lost 8 bases, with 8 bases spanning the gap. There are 11 residues in the CDR3.

This clone was observed a handful of times. The J gene is TRBJ2-7, the V gene TRBV28; D might be TRBD2 (6 bases). CDR1 and CDR2 from the germline V gene are MDHEN and SYDVKM. The CDR3 extends over 14 amino acids. V was trimmed by 8 bases and J by 6 bases, leaving 20 bases between them. As DNA, the CDR3 is TGTGCCAGCCACAAGGGTGGGAGGAATAGCGAGCAGTACTTC. This encodes CASHKGGRNSEQYF.

The chain recombines TRBV29-1 with TRBJ2-7; TRBD2 matches at 12 bases. J was trimmed by 3 bases and V by 3 bases; bases with no gene match: 6. The CDR3 has 15 amino acids. Germline assignment: CDR1 SQVTM and CDR2 ANQGSEA. The CDR3 is CSVDLGLAGSYEQYF. The CDR3 DNA sequence: TGCAGCGTTGATCTAGGACTAGCGGGGAGCTACGAGCAGTACTTC.